This T cell receptor beta chain was observed in a study of tumor-infiltrating lymphocytes in localized non-small cell lung cancer. Study-wide context: From each patient, both tumor and uninvolved lung, non-adjacent to tumor, were sampled. Notes on the study in general: Only some patients had TCR sequencing, depending on available tissue. Tumors had more T cell infiltration than uninvolved lung, per TCRbeta sequencing and CD3 counts. No link was found between tumor T-cell fraction and recurrence-free survival.

Germline assignment: CDR1 SNHLY and CDR2 FYNNEI. Trimming at V came to 5 bases and at J to 8 bases, leaving 9 bases not matched to a gene. The CDR3 extends over 14 amino acids. TCRdb's copy holds only in-frame clones and misses some; the assay was immunoSEQ multiplex PCR. The sample lists about 14,000 clones, about four fifths seen once, with 15% to 20% in the top ten. This clone was picked up one time. Its target is not known. This sequence joins TRBV2 and TRBJ2-1, with TRBD1 matching over 7 bases. Sequencing was done on a sample of lung tumor tissue. This receptor was identified in a human donor with non-small cell lung cancer. CDR3 in amino acids: CASSIEGAGDEQFF. CDR3 nucleotides: TGTGCCAGCAGTATTGAGGGGGCCGGGGATGAGCAGTTCTTC.